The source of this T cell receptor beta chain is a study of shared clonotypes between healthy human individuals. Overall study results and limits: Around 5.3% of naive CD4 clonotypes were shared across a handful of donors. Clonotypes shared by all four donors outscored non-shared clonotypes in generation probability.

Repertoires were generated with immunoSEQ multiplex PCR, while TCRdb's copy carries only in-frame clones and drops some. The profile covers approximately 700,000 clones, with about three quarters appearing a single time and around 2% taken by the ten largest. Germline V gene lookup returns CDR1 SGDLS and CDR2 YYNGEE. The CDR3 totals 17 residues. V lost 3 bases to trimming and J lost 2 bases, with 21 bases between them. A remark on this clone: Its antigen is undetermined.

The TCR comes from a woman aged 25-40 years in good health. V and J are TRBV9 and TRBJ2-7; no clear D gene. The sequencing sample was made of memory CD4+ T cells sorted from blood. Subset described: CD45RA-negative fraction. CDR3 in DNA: TGTGCCAGCAGCGCCGGGCTCGGCCGAGAAAGAACCTACGAGCAGTACTTC. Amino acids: CASSAGLGRERTYEQYF.